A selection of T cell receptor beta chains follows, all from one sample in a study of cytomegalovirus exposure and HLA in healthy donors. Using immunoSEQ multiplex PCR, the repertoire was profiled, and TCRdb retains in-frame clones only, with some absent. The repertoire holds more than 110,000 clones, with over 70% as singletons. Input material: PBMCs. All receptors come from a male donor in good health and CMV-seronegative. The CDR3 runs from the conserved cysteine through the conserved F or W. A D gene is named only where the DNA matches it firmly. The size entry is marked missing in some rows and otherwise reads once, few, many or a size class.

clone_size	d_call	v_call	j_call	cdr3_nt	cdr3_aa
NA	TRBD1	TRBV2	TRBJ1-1	TGTGCCAGCAGTCCGGACAGGGGGCTCAAGAACACTGAAGCTTTCTTT	CASSPDRGLKNTEAFF
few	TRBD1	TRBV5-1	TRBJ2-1	TGCGCCAGCAGCTTTTCGGGACAGGGATACAATGAGCAGTTCTTC	CASSFSGQGYNEQFF
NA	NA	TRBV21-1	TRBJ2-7	TGTGCCAGCAGCAGGACTAGCGGGGGGGCCTACGAGCAGTACTTC	CASSRTSGGAYEQYF
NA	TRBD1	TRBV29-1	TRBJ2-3	TGCAGCGCCTACGGGACAGTAAACACAGATACGCAGTATTTT	CSAYGTVNTDTQYF
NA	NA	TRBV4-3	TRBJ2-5	TGCGCCAGCAGCCACTCTCAGGGGTACCAAGAGACCCAGTACTTC	CASSHSQGYQETQYF
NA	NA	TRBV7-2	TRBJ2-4	TGTGCCAGCAGCTTACGAGTACAGCTAGCCAAAAACATTCAGTACTTC	CASSLRVQLAKNIQYF
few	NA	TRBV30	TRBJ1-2	TGTGCCTGGAAGCCCGGGGCGGGGGGCTACACCTTC	CAWKPGAGGYTF
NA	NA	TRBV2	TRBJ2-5	TGTGCCAGCGAGGGGACACCACGGCAAGAGACCCAGTACTTC	CASEGTPRQETQYF
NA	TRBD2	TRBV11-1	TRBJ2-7	TGTGCCAGCAGCTTCAATAGCGGGTTAAGCTACGAGCAGTACTTC	CASSFNSGLSYEQYF
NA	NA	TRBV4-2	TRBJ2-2	TGTGCCAGCAGCCAAGAATTGGGACAGAACACCGGGGAGCTGTTTTTT	CASSQELGQNTGELFF